A single sample gave rise to the 21 T cell receptor beta chains below, sequenced in a study of blood T cell repertoires in COVID-19. Method: immunoSEQ multiplex PCR; TCRdb's copy keeps in-frame clones and lacks some. The table lists 200,000 to 250,000 clones, 75% to 90% of them singletons. Sequenced sample: PBMCs or T cells enriched from blood (not recorded which). Every receptor here comes from a middle-aged man who had recovered from COVID-19.

The sample holds a few counts of this clone. The chain recombines TRBV27 with TRBJ2-7, with 12 bases matching TRBD2. This CDR3 contains 15 residues. The trim removed 6 bases at V and 4 bases at J, leaving 7 bases unmatched. The germline gives CDR1 MNHEY, CDR2 SMNVEV (reference sequence). The CDR3 DNA reads TGTGCCAGCAGCCCAGGACTAGCGGGAAATTACGAGCAGTACTTC. It is translated as CASSPGLAGNYEQYF.

This clone came up a few times. The genes are TRBV12-5 and TRBJ2-1; possible D gene TRBD2, 6 bases. CDR1 LGHNT and CDR2 FRNRAP come from the germline V gene. Trimming took off 6 bases at V and 1 base at J, with 13 bases between the two ends. CDR3 length: 15 amino acids. The chain's CDR3 is CASGETGTSYNEQFF. In DNA, the CDR3 is TGTGCTAGTGGCGAAACCGGGACTTCCTACAATGAGCAGTTCTTC.

The CDR3 sequence: CASSHSTGTAYEKLFF. As DNA, the CDR3 is TGTGCCAGCAGCCATAGCACCGGGACAGCTTATGAAAAACTGTTTTTT. This sequence joins TRBV7-9 and TRBJ1-4; 7 nucleotides agree with TRBD1. Germline V gene data show CDR1 as SEHNR and CDR2 as FQNEAQ (reference sequence). The CDR3 totals 16 residues. The trim removed 5 bases at V and 6 bases at J, leaving 12 bases unmatched.

This clone was seen a single time. The V call is TRBV4-3, the J call TRBJ1-2; 7 bases fit TRBD1. Trimming at V came to 3 bases and at J to 4 bases, leaving 8 bases not matched to a gene. CDR1 and CDR2 (germline): LGHNA, YSLEER. The CDR3 sequence is 15 residues long. In DNA, the CDR3 is TGCGCCAGCAGCCACCAAGGGGGCGCGTCCTATGGCTACACCTTC. It translates to CASSHQGGASYGYTF.

The rearrangement joins TRBV20-1 to TRBJ2-7; TRBD1 is a possible D gene (6 bases). Trimming removed 3 bases from V and 7 bases from J, with 19 bases in between. There are 14 residues in the CDR3. Germline CDR1 DFQATT, CDR2 SNEGSKA (reference sequence). The CDR3 is CSASLARGSGEQYF. CDR3 DNA: TGCAGTGCTAGTCTCGCCAGGGGTTCTGGGGAGCAGTACTTC.

The chain recombines TRBV6-2 or TRBV6-3 with TRBJ1-5; D is undetermined. This CDR3 has 13 amino acids. Germline loops: CDR1 MNHEY, CDR2 SVGEGT. V was trimmed by 1 base and J by 6 bases, leaving 7 bases between them. CDR3 residues: CASSYFAGQPQHF. The CDR3 DNA reads TGTGCCAGCAGTTACTTTGCCGGTCAGCCCCAGCATTTT.

V is TRBV2 and J is TRBJ2-5, with D perhaps matching TRBD1 (5 bases). Germline V gives CDR1 SNHLY, CDR2 FYNNEI. V shed 4 bases and J shed 5 bases, with 20 bases lying between them. This CDR3 is built from 16 residues. The CDR3 sequence: CASSGLETEFQETQYF. The CDR3 nucleotides read TGTGCCAGCAGTGGTCTAGAGACAGAGTTCCAGGAGACCCAGTACTTC.

The J gene is TRBJ1-2, the V gene TRBV30, with TRBD1 as a possible D gene (6 bases). Trimming left V 4 bases short and J 8 bases short, with 8 bases between. The germline V gene has CDR1 GTSNPN and CDR2 SVGIG (reference sequence). The CDR3 extends over 10 amino acids. The CDR3 here is CAWKGDGYTF. Written as DNA, the CDR3 is TGTGCCTGGAAGGGGGACGGCTACACCTTC.

The chain employs TRBV2 and TRBJ2-2, with TRBD2 matching over 7 bases. CDR1 and CDR2 (germline): SNHLY, FYNNEI. The CDR3 consists of 13 residues. Trimming took 10 bases from V and 6 from J; bases not matched to a gene: 8. The CDR3 bases are TGTGCCATCCCTACACGGGGGGCCGGGGAGCTGTTTTTT. It is translated as CAIPTRGAGELFF. Looking up the rest from reference TRBV2 and TRBJ2-2 gives the full variable domain: EPEVTQTPSHQVTQMGQEVILRCVPISNHLYFYWYRQILGQKVEFLVSFYNNEISEKSEIFDDQFSVERPDGSNFTLKIRSTKLEDSAMYFCAIPTRGAGELFFGEGSRLTVL.

The chain uses TRBV7-6 and TRBJ2-5; TRBD2 matches 13 bases. The ends lost 4 bases at V and 6 bases at J; junction bases unmatched: 5. CDR3 length: 15 amino acids. In germline, CDR1 is SGHVS, CDR2 FNYEAQ. The CDR3 is CASSSSGTSGKTQYF. CDR3 bases: TGTGCCAGCAGCTCGTCCGGGACTAGCGGGAAGACCCAGTACTTC.

The chain employs TRBV9 and TRBJ2-2; 15 bases are shared with TRBD2. Per germline, CDR1 SGDLS and CDR2 YYNGEE. V shed 4 bases, J shed 4 bases, and the junction held 11 bases outside the gene matches. The CDR3 is 19 amino acids. This CDR3 is CASSPEGLAGGRATGELFF. The CDR3 DNA is TGTGCCAGCAGCCCTGAGGGACTAGCGGGAGGACGGGCCACCGGGGAGCTGTTTTTT.

The chain employs TRBV9 and TRBJ2-1; 8 bases line up with TRBD2. The CDR3 is 14 amino acids. Per germline, CDR1 SGDLS and CDR2 YYNGEE. With V trimmed by 1 base and J by 7 bases, 4 bases remained unmatched. This CDR3 reads CASSVSGRMNEQFF. Here the CDR3 DNA reads TGTGCCAGCAGCGTAAGCGGGAGAATGAATGAGCAGTTCTTC.

The CDR3 protein is CASSRAASDSNEKLFF. In DNA, the CDR3 is TGTGCCAGCAGCCGCGCCGCCAGCGACAGTAATGAAAAACTGTTTTTT. The rearrangement uses TRBV6-2 or TRBV6-3 and TRBJ1-4; D perhaps matches TRBD1 (5 bases). Germline V lookup: CDR1 MNHEY, CDR2 SVGEGT. Trimming took 6 bases from V and 4 from J, leaving 18 bases between them. This CDR3 is 16 amino acids long.

The chain employs TRBV9 and TRBJ2-3; possible D gene TRBD1, 5 bases. The germline CDR1 and CDR2 sequences are SGDLS and YYNGEE. V was pared by 0 bases and J by 4 bases, with 6 bases between. This CDR3 has 13 residues. CDR3 protein: CASSVEQADTQYF. In DNA form, the CDR3 reads TGTGCCAGCAGCGTAGAACAGGCAGATACGCAGTATTTT.

The chain has TRBV27 and TRBJ2-7; 7 nucleotides match TRBD1. Germline loops: CDR1 MNHEY, CDR2 SMNVEV (reference sequence). After removal of 6 bases from V and 1 base from J, the junction contained 6 bases not matched to a gene. This CDR3 is 14 amino acids long. As DNA, the CDR3 is TGTGCCAGCAGCCAGGGGGTCGGTTCCTACGAGCAGTACTTC. It is translated as CASSQGVGSYEQYF.

The chain couples TRBV21-1 to TRBJ2-7; TRBD1, the table's D call, lacks a check against the DNA. TRBV21-1 is designated a pseudogene. CDR3 length equals 16 residues. CDR3 region: CASSIRTGNKPYEQYF. Here the CDR3 DNA reads TGTGCCAGCAGCATCCGGACAGGGAATAAACCCTACGAGCAGTACTTC.

This clone occurred once. The V gene is TRBV2, the J gene TRBJ1-5, with a weak D call TRBD1 (6 bases). Germline-derived CDR1 and CDR2 are SNHLY and FYNNEI. There are 13 residues in the CDR3. Trimming removed 1 base at V and 11 bases at J, with 12 bases between. The CDR3 loop reads CASSEEGDGSQHF. The CDR3 DNA reads TGTGCCAGCAGTGAAGAGGGGGACGGTTCCCAGCATTTT.

The chain couples TRBV30 to TRBJ1-3, with TRBD1 matching over 7 bases. J was trimmed by 2 bases and V by 2 bases; bases with no gene match: 0. This CDR3 is built from 13 residues. Germline CDR1 reads GTSNPN; CDR2 reads SVGIG (reference sequence). The DNA of the CDR3 is TGTGCCTGGAGTCAGGGGGCTGGAAACACCATATATTTT. Protein product: CAWSQGAGNTIYF.

The V gene is TRBV5-5, the J gene TRBJ1-1, with D hard to call. Trimming pared 4 bases from V and 6 bases from J, leaving 13 bases between. Per the germline V gene, CDR1 is SGHKS and CDR2 is YYEKEE (reference sequence). This CDR3 contains 13 residues. The CDR3: CASSGEGIAEAFF. The CDR3 bases are TGTGCCAGCAGCGGGGAGGGCATAGCTGAAGCTTTCTTT.

This chain uses TRBV14 with TRBJ1-2, with 8 bases matching TRBD1. Germline values: CDR1 SGHDN, CDR2 FVKESK. The CDR3 length is 14 residues. V shed 6 bases and J 4 bases; nucleotides not matched to a gene: 7. The CDR3 here is CASSHRQGIYGYTF. As DNA, the CDR3 is TGTGCCAGCAGTCACAGACAGGGGATCTATGGCTACACCTTC.

The chain employs TRBV12-3 or TRBV12-4 and TRBJ2-7; D call uncertain. This CDR3 has 12 amino acids. Trimming left V 5 bases short and J 6 bases short, with 11 bases between. CDR3 protein: CASSQRPSEQYF. Written as DNA, the CDR3 is TGTGCCAGCAGTCAGAGGCCCTCCGAGCAGTACTTC.